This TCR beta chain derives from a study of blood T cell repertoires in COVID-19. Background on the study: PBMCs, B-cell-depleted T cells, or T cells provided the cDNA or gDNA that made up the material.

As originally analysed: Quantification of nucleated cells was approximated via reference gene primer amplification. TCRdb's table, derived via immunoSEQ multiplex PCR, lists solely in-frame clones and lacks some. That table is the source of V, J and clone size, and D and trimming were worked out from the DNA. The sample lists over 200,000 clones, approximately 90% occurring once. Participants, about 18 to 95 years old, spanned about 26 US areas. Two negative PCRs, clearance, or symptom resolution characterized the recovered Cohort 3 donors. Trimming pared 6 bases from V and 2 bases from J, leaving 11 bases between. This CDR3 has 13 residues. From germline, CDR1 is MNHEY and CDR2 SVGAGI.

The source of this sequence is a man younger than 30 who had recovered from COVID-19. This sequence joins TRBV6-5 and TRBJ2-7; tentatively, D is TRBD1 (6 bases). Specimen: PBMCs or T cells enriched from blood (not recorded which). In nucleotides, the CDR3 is TGTGCCAGCAGACGGGACACACCCTACGAGCAGTACTTC. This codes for CASRRDTPYEQYF.